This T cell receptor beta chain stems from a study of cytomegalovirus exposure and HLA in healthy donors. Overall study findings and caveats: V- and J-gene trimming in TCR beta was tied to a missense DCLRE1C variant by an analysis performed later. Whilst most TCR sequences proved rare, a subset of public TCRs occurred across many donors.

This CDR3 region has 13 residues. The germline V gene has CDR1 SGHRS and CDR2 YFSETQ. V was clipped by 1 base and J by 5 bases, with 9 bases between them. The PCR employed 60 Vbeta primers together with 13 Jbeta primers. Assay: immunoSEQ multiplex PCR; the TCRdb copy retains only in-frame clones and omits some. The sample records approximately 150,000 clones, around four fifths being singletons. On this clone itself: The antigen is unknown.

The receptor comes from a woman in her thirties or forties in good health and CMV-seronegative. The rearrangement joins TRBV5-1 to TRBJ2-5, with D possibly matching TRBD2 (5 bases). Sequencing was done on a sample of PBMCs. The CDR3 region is CASSLSGGETQYF. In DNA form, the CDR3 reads TGCGCCAGCAGCTTGTCCGGAGGTGAGACCCAGTACTTC.